The entry below describes one T cell receptor (beta chain). Generated by immunoSEQ multiplex PCR, the TCRdb table keeps only in-frame clones and is missing some. This table holds approximately 70,000 clones, just under 95% found once. This receptor was obtained from a man aged 40-55 years with rheumatoid arthritis. The specimen sequenced was PBMCs.

The CDR3 is CASSFGGKETQYF. The CDR3 nucleotides are TGTGCCAGCAGTTTCGGCGGAAAAGAGACCCAGTACTTC. The J gene is TRBJ2-5, the V gene TRBV12-3 or TRBV12-4, with unresolved D. The CDR3 contains 13 residues. V shed 3 bases and J shed 3 bases, with 8 bases lying between them.